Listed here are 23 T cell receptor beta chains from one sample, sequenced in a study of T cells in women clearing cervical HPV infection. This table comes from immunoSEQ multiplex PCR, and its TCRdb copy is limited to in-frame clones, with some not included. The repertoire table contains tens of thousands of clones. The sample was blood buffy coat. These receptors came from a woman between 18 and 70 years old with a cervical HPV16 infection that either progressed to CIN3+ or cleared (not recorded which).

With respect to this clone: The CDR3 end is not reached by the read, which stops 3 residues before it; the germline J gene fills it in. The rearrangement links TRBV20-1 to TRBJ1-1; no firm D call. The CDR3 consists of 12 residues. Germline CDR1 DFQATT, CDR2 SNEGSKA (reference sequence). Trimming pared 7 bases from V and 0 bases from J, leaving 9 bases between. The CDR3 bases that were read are TGCAGTGTTCTAGTTATGAACACTGAA. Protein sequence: CSVLVMNTE. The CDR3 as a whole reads CSVLVMNTEAFF.

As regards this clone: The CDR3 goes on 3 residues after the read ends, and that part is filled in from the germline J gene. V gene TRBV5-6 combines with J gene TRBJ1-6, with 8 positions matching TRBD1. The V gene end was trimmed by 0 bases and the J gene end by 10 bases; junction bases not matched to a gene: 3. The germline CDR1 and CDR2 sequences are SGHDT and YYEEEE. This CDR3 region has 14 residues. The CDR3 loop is CASSLVTGGSPLHF. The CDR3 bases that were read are TGTGCCAGCAGCTTGGTAACAGGGGGATCACCC.

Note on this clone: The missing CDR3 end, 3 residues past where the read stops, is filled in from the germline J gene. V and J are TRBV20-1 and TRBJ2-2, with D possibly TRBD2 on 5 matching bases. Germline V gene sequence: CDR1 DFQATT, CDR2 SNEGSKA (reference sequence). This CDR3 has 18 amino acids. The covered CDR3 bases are TGCAGTGCTAGAGGATCAACCAGGAGGAGCTCCTATAATTCACCG. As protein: CSARGSTRRSSYNSP. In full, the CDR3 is CSARGSTRRSSYNSPLFF.

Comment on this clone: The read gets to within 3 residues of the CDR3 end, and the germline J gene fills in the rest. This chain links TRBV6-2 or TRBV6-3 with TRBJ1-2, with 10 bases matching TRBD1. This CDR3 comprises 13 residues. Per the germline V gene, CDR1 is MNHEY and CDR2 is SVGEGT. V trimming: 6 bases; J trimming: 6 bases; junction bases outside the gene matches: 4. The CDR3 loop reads CASRRQGADGYTF. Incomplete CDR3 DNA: TGTGCCAGCAGAAGACAGGGGGCCGATGGC.

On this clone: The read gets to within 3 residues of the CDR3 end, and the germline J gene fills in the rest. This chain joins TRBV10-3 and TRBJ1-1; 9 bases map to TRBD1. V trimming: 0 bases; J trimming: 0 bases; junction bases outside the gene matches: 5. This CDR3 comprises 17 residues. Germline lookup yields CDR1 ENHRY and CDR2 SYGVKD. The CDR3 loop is CAISESRTGGVNTEAFF. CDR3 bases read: TGTGCCATCAGTGAGTCCCGTACAGGGGGCGTGAACACTGAA.

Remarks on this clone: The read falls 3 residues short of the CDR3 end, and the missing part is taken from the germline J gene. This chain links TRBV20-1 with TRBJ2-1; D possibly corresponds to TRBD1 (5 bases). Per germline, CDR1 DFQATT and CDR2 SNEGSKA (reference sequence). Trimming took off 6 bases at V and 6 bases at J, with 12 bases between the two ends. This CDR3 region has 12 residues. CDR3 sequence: CSAPSRVNEQFF. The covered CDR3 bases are TGCAGTGCCCCGTCCAGGGTCAATGAG.

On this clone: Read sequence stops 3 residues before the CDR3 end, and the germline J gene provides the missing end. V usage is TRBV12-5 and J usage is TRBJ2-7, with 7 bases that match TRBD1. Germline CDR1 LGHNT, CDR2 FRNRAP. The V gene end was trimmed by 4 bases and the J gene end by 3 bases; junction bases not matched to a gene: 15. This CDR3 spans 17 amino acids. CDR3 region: CASGSTGQGVPRYEQYF. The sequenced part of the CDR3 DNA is TGTGCTAGTGGTTCCACGGGCCAGGGGGTTCCCCGCTACGAG. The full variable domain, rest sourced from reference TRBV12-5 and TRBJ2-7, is DARVTQTPRHKVTEMGQEVTMRCQPILGHNTVFWYRQTMMQGLELLAYFRNRAPLDDSGMPKDRFSAEMPDATLATLKIQPSEPRDSAVYFCASGSTGQGVPRYEQYFGPGTRLTVT.

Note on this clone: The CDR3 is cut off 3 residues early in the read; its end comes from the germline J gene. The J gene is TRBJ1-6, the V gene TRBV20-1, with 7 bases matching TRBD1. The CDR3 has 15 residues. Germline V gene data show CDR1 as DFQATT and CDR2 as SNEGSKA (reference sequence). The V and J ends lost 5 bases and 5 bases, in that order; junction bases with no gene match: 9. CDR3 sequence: CSAQRGDRDNSPLHF. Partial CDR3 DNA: TGCAGTGCTCAGAGGGGAGACAGGGATAATTCACCC.

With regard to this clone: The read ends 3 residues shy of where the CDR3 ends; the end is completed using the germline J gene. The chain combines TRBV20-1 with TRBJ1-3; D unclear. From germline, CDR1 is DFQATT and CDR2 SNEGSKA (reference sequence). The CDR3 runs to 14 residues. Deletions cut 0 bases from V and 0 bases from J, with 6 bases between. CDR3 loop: CSARDSSSGNTIYF. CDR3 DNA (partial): TGCAGTGCTAGAGATTCCAGCTCTGGAAACACC.

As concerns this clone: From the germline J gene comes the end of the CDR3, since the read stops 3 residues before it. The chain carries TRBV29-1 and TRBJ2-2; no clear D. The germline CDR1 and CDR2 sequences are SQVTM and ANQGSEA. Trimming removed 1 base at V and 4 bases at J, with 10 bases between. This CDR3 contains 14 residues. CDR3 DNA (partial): TGCAGCGTTGAAGTGTTATCGGGCACCGGGGAG. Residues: CSVEVLSGTGE. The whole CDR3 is CSVEVLSGTGELFF.

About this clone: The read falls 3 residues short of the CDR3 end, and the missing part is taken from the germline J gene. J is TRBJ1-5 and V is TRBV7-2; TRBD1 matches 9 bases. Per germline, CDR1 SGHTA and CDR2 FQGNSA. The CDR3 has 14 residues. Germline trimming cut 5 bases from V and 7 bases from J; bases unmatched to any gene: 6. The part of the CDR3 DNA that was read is TGTGCCAGCAGCCAGGACAGGGGTGGCCAGCCC. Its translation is CASSQDRGGQP. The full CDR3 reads CASSQDRGGQPQHF.

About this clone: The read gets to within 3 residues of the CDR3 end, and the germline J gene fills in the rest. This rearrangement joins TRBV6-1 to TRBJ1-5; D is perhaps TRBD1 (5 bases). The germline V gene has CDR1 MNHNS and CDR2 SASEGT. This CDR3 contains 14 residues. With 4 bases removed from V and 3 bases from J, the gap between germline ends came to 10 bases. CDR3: CASSAGLNNQPQHF. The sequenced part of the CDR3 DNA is TGTGCCAGCAGTGCGGGACTGAACAATCAGCCC.

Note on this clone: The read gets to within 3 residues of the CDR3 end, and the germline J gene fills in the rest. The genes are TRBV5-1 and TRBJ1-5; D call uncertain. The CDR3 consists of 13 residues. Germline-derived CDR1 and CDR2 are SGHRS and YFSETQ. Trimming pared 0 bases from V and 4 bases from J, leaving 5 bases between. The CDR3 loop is CASSLDGNQPQHF. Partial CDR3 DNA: TGCGCCAGCAGCTTGGACGGGAATCAGCCC.

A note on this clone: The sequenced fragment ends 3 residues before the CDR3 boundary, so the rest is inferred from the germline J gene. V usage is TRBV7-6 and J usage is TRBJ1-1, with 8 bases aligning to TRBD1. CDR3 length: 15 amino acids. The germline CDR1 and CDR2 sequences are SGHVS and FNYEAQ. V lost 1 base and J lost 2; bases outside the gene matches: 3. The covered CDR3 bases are TGTGCCAGCAGCTTAGAGCAGGGGGCAAACACTGAA. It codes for CASSLEQGANTE. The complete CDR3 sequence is CASSLEQGANTEAFF.

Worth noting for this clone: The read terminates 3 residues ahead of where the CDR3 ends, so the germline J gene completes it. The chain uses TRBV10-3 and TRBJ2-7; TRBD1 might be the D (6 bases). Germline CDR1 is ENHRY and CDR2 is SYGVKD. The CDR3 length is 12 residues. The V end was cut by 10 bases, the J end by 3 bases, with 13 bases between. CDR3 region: CATRDNLYEQYF. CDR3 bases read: TGTGCCACCAGGGACAATCTCTACGAG.

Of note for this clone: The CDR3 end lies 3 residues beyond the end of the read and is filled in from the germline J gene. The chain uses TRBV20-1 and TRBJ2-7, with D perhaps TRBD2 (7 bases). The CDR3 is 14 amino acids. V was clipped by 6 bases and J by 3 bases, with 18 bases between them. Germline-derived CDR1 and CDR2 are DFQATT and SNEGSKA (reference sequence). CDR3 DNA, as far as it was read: TGCAGTGCCGCGTCACTAGCGACAGGCTACGAG. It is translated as CSAASLATGYE. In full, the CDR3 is CSAASLATGYEQYF.

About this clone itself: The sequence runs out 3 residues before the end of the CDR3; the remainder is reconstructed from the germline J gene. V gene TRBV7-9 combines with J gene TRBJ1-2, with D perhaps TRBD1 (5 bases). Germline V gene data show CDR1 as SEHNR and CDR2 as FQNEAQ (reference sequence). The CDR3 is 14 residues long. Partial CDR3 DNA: TGTGCCAGCAGCTCGGGACTAGTTCACAATGAC. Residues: CASSSGLVHND. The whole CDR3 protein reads CASSSGLVHNDYTF.

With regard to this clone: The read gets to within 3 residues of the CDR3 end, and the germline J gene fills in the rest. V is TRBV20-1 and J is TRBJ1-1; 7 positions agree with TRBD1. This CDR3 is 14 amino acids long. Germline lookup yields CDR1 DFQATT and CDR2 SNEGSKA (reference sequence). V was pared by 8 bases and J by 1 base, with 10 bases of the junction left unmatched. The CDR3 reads CSTTRGRGNTEAFF. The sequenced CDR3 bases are TGCAGTACAACAAGGGGGCGGGGGAACACTGAA.

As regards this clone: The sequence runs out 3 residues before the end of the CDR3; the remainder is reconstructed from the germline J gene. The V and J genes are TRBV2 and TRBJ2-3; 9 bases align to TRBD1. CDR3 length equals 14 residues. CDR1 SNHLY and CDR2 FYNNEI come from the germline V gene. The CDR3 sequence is CASKGQGIRETQYF. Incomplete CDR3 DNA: TGTGCCAGCAAGGGACAGGGCATCAGAGAGACG.

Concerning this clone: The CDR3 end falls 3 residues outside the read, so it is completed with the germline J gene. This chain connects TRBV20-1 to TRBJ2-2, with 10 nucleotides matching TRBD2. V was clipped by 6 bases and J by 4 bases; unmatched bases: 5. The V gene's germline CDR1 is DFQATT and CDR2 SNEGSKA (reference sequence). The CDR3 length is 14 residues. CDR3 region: CSAQAGGGTGELFF. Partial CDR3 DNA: TGCAGTGCACAAGCGGGGGGGGGCACCGGGGAG.

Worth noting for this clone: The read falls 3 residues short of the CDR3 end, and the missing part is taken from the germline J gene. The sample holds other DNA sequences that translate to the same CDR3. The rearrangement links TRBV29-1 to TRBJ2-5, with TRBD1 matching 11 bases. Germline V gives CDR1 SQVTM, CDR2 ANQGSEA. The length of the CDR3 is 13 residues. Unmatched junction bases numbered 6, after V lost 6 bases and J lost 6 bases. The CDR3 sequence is CSVASDRGQTQYF. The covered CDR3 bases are TGCAGCGTGGCCTCGGACAGGGGGCAGACC.

The DNA read from the CDR3 is TGTGCCATCATGGCTAGCGGGAGTTCCTACGAG. It is translated as CAIMASGSSYE. The entire CDR3 protein reads CAIMASGSSYEQYF. The J gene is TRBJ2-7, the V gene TRBV10-3; 10 bases line up with TRBD2. The read gets to within 3 residues of the CDR3 end, and the germline J gene fills in the rest. Germline-derived CDR1 and CDR2 are ENHRY and SYGVKD. This CDR3 region has 14 residues. J was trimmed by 1 base and V by 7 bases; bases with no gene match: 4.

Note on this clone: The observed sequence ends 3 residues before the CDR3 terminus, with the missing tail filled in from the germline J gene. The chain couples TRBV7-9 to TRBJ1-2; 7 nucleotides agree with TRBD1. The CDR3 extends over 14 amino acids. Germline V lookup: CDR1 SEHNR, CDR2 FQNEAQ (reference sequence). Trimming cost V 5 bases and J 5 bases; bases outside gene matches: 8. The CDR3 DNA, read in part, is TGTGCCAGCAGCGGCCAGACAGGGAGGTATGGC. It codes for CASSGQTGRYG. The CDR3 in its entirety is CASSGQTGRYGYTF.